This TCR beta chain was sequenced during a study of tumor-infiltrating lymphocytes in primary liver carcinoma. Details on this clonotype: A read error is likely, as this CDR3 ends without the conserved phenylalanine or tryptophan. The DNA is omitted, as the CDR3 cannot be located on it reliably, and the CDR3 follows TCRdb's listing.

Unsorted whole blood served as the source of blood RNA, and germline DNA was extracted as well. Germline V gives CDR1 MNHNS, CDR2 SASEGT. The length of the CDR3 is 13 amino acids, counting both ends. A primer matching the constant region was used to make TCR beta cDNA from approximately 520 ng of total RNA. It was through three nested multiplex PCR rounds of slightly modified ARM-PCR that TCR beta libraries arose. The study ran its first two PCR rounds for approximately 11 cycles each, using TRBV1-TRBV30 forward primers and a C-beta reverse primer. MiXCR, applied by TCRdb to the multiplex PCR reads, yields one record per CDR3 protein. Here the sample spans about 200,000 distinct CDR3 sequences, around 60% being singletons.

J is TRBJ2-7 and V is TRBV6-1; the DNA was not used to check the table's D call, TRBD1. Material: peripheral blood. The TCR comes from a woman aged 55-70 years with primary liver carcinoma and hepatitis B virus infection. CDR3 sequence reads: CATPAGATGEQYS.